This T cell receptor (beta chain) was captured in a study of T cell responses to AZD1222 COVID-19 vaccine. Regarding the study as a whole: Two AZD1222 doses significantly raised spike-specific TCR breadth and depth over controls.

As for this clone: Its antigen is not identified.

Unmatched junction bases numbered 8, after V lost 8 bases and J lost 1 base. There are 15 residues in the CDR3. Looked up from germline, CDR1 is SNHLY and CDR2 is FYNNEI. The method was immunoSEQ multiplex PCR; TCRdb's version includes in-frame clones alone and lacks a portion of them. The sample lists 95,000 or so clones; under 90% were seen once. The chain has TRBV2 and TRBJ1-1; 9 nucleotides line up with TRBD1. This TCR came from an adult in good health. This specimen was peripheral blood, taken on day 0 of MenACWY control vaccination. CDR3 nucleotide sequence: TGTGCCAGCCGTCAGCCGGGACAGGGGAACACTGAAGCTTTCTTT. Protein sequence: CASRQPGQGNTEAFF.